This is a list of T cell receptor beta chains from one sample in a study of shared clonotypes between healthy human individuals. Profiled with immunoSEQ multiplex PCR; TCRdb holds only in-frame clones, not every one. The sample records under 1,900,000 clones, just under 99% being singletons. What was sequenced was naive CD4+ T cells sorted from blood. The receptors come from a man between 25 and 39 years old in good health. The CDR3 runs from the conserved cysteine through the conserved F or W. Fields, in order: J gene, clone size, V gene, D gene, CDR3 protein, CDR3 DNA. The D gene is left open where the match is weak. Some rows have no size entry. The others give once, few or many, or a class for an expanded clone.

TRBJ2-2 | - | TRBV27 | TRBD2 | CASSLRALSGRSTGELFF | TGTGCCAGCAGTTTAAGGGCGCTTAGCGGGAGAAGTACCGGGGAGCTGTTTTTT
TRBJ2-1 | once | TRBV5-1 | TRBD2 | CASREPGLASYNEQFF | TGCGCCAGCAGGGAACCGGGACTAGCGTCCTACAATGAGCAGTTCTTC
TRBJ2-7 | - | TRBV28 | - | CASSSHYEQYF | TGTGCCAGCAGTTCGCACTACGAGCAGTACTTC
TRBJ2-1 | - | TRBV6-1 | TRBD2 | CASSEAASGSFYNEQFF | TGTGCCAGCAGTGAAGCGGCTAGCGGGAGTTTCTACAATGAGCAGTTCTTC
TRBJ2-7 | - | TRBV6-1 | TRBD1 | CASTPGQGVEEQYF | TGTGCCAGCACCCCGGGACAGGGAGTGGAGGAGCAGTACTTC
TRBJ1-2 | - | TRBV29-1 | - | CSVLGQGPPNYGYTF | TGCAGCGTTTTGGGGCAGGGTCCCCCGAACTATGGCTACACCTTC
TRBJ1-2 | - | TRBV5-1 | - | CASSLGQTYGYTF | TGCGCCAGCAGCTTGGGCCAGACCTATGGCTACACCTTC
TRBJ2-1 | once | TRBV29-1 | TRBD2 | CSDRIGTSVHNEQFF | TGCAGCGACAGGATCGGGACTAGCGTTCACAATGAGCAGTTCTTC
TRBJ2-1 | - | TRBV13 | - | CASMEIFGYNEQFF | TGTGCCAGCATGGAAATATTCGGCTACAATGAGCAGTTCTTC
TRBJ2-2 | - | TRBV29-1 | - | CSVGLASFLNTGELFF | TGCAGCGTTGGGTTGGCGTCCTTCCTAAACACCGGGGAGCTGTTTTTT
TRBJ1-4 | - | TRBV5-1 | - | CASSSRRGVGEKLFF | TGCGCCAGCAGCTCCCGGCGGGGCGTGGGTGAAAAACTGTTTTTT
TRBJ2-7 | few | TRBV6-6 | - | CASSYSSSYEQYF | TGTGCCAGCAGTTACTCCAGCTCCTACGAGCAGTACTTC
TRBJ2-6 | - | TRBV19 | TRBD1 | CASSAGTEVNVLTF | TGTGCCAGTAGTGCCGGGACAGAGGTCAACGTCCTGACTTTC
TRBJ2-4 | once | TRBV4-1 | - | CASSQEPRRSSPKNIQYF | TGCGCCAGCAGCCAAGAACCCAGGAGGTCCTCTCCCAAAAACATTCAGTACTTC
TRBJ2-5 | - | TRBV5-1 | - | CASSLPGETQYF | TGCGCCAGCAGCTTGCCAGGAGAGACCCAGTACTTC
TRBJ2-1 | - | TRBV5-4 | - | CASSLAWEQFF | TGTGCCAGCAGCTTGGCTTGGGAGCAGTTCTTC
TRBJ2-6 | - | TRBV19 | - | CASSLPDISGANVLTF | TGTGCCAGTAGTCTCCCTGACATCTCTGGGGCCAACGTCCTGACTTTC
TRBJ2-7 | - | TRBV23-1 | - | CASSQFRAAYEQYF | TGCGCCAGCAGTCAATTTAGGGCAGCCTACGAGCAGTACTTC
TRBJ1-4 | - | TRBV7-9 | - | CASSPRALVGEKLFF | TGTGCCAGCAGCCCCCGGGCCCTAGTGGGTGAAAAACTGTTTTTT
TRBJ1-2 | once | TRBV6-5 | - | CASSYSRGGNYGYTF | TGTGCCAGCAGTTACTCGAGGGGAGGTAACTATGGCTACACCTTC
TRBJ2-6 | - | TRBV2 | TRBD1 | CASSDRNSGANVLTF | TGTGCCAGCTCGGACAGGAACTCTGGGGCCAACGTCCTGACTTTC
TRBJ2-7 | - | TRBV18 | - | CASSPSHTSYEQYF | TGTGCCAGCTCACCTTCGCATACCTCCTACGAGCAGTACTTC
TRBJ1-2 | - | TRBV29-1 | TRBD1 | CSVEGVGGVGGYTF | TGCAGCGTTGAAGGTGTAGGGGGCGTCGGAGGCTACACCTTC
TRBJ1-1 | - | TRBV27 | - | CASSPRNKGPAVGQEAFF | TGTGCCAGCAGCCCGAGGAACAAAGGGCCGGCCGTAGGGCAAGAAGCTTTCTTT
TRBJ1-2 | - | TRBV13 | - | CASSFWERAYGYTF | TGTGCCAGCAGCTTTTGGGAAAGGGCCTATGGCTACACCTTC
TRBJ2-7 | - | TRBV19 | - | CASSKSSGTGFYEQYF | TGTGCCAGTAGTAAGAGCTCCGGCACAGGCTTCTACGAGCAGTACTTC
TRBJ2-3 | - | TRBV9 | TRBD2 | CASSGTSGASTDTQYF | TGTGCCAGCAGTGGGACTAGCGGGGCTAGCACAGATACGCAGTATTTT
TRBJ2-1 | - | TRBV5-8 | - | CASSLLRISSYNEQFF | TGTGCCAGCAGCTTGTTGCGGATAAGCTCCTACAATGAGCAGTTCTTC
TRBJ2-1 | - | TRBV11-2 | TRBD1 | CASSTQGAHNEQFF | TGTGCCAGCAGCACCCAGGGGGCCCACAATGAGCAGTTCTTC
TRBJ2-3 | - | TRBV5-1 | - | CASGEDTQYF | TGCGCCAGCGGAGAAGATACGCAGTATTTT
TRBJ2-5 | - | TRBV2 | - | CASAEATEGAQYF | TGTGCCAGCGCCGAGGCGACCGAAGGGGCCCAGTACTTC
TRBJ2-3 | - | TRBV5-1 | - | CASSLEYSTDTQYF | TGCGCCAGCAGCTTGGAGTACAGTACAGATACGCAGTATTTT
TRBJ2-1 | - | TRBV18 | TRBD2 | CASSRRAAGAQSSYNEQFF | TGTGCCAGCTCACGCCGGGCAGCGGGAGCCCAATCTTCCTACAATGAGCAGTTCTTC
TRBJ2-3 | - | TRBV5-1 | - | CASSLDRGTDTQYF | TGCGCCAGCAGCTTGGATCGCGGAACAGATACGCAGTATTTT
TRBJ2-7 | - | TRBV18 | TRBD2 | CASSLTSGGYEQYF | TGTGCCAGCTCCCTAACTAGCGGGGGGTACGAGCAGTACTTC
TRBJ1-3 | - | TRBV2 | - | CASARGAGNTIYF | TGTGCCAGCGCCAGGGGAGCCGGAAACACCATATATTTT
TRBJ2-3 | - | TRBV30 | - | CAWGRVGDTQYF | TGTGCCTGGGGTCGGGTAGGGGATACGCAGTATTTT
TRBJ2-1 | once | TRBV13 | - | CASSPWGGRNEQFF | TGTGCCAGCAGCCCGTGGGGGGGGCGCAATGAGCAGTTCTTC
TRBJ2-3 | - | TRBV11-3 | - | CASSLPLKTRETTDTQYF | TGTGCCAGCAGCCTACCACTTAAGACTCGGGAGACCACAGATACGCAGTATTTT
TRBJ2-1 | - | TRBV4-1 | TRBD2 | CASRNIERGSYNEQFF | TGCGCCAGCAGGAATATAGAGCGGGGGTCGTACAATGAGCAGTTCTTC
TRBJ2-5 | - | TRBV6-5 | - | CASSYSNRVETQYF | TGTGCCAGCAGTTACTCGAATCGGGTGGAGACCCAGTACTTC
TRBJ1-3 | - | TRBV6-6 | - | CASSSLTGNTIYF | TGTGCCAGCAGTTCACTAACTGGAAACACCATATATTTT
TRBJ2-5 | - | TRBV7-2 | - | CASRQGPETQYF | TGTGCCAGCAGGCAGGGCCCGGAGACCCAGTACTTC
TRBJ2-7 | - | TRBV4-1 | TRBD2 | CASSVDVAGGLEQYF | TGCGCCAGCAGCGTCGACGTAGCGGGAGGACTCGAGCAGTACTTC
TRBJ1-4 | - | TRBV27 | - | CASSLRGILNEKLFF | TGTGCCAGCAGTCTAAGAGGGATACTAAATGAAAAACTGTTTTTT
TRBJ1-5 | - | TRBV28 | - | CASRPWAGDNQPQHF | TGTGCCAGCAGACCTTGGGCAGGGGACAATCAGCCCCAGCATTTT
TRBJ2-1 | - | TRBV5-4 | - | CASSLSSGGRTENNEQFF | TGTGCCAGCAGCTTGTCATCCGGAGGCAGGACCGAAAACAATGAGCAGTTCTTC
TRBJ2-7 | - | TRBV5-4 | TRBD1 | CASSLAGQGDYEQYF | TGTGCCAGCAGCTTGGCGGGACAGGGGGATTACGAGCAGTACTTC
TRBJ2-3 | once | TRBV7-9 | TRBD1 | CASSSLRGGAADTQYF | TGTGCCAGCAGCTCGCTGAGAGGGGGCGCCGCAGATACGCAGTATTTT
TRBJ2-5 | - | TRBV9 | TRBD2 | CASSVGPSGRAVTQYF | TGTGCCAGCAGCGTAGGTCCTAGCGGGAGGGCCGTGACCCAGTACTTC
TRBJ2-4 | - | TRBV27 | - | CASRGIGLNQYF | TGTGCCAGCAGAGGCATCGGACTTAATCAGTACTTC
TRBJ1-5 | - | TRBV10-2 | - | CASTDRRAGNQPQHF | TGCGCCAGCACCGACCGGCGGGCCGGGAATCAGCCCCAGCATTTT
TRBJ1-1 | - | TRBV25-1 | - | CASSPLVAQGRGAFF | TGTGCCAGCAGTCCCCTAGTGGCCCAGGGAAGAGGAGCTTTCTTT